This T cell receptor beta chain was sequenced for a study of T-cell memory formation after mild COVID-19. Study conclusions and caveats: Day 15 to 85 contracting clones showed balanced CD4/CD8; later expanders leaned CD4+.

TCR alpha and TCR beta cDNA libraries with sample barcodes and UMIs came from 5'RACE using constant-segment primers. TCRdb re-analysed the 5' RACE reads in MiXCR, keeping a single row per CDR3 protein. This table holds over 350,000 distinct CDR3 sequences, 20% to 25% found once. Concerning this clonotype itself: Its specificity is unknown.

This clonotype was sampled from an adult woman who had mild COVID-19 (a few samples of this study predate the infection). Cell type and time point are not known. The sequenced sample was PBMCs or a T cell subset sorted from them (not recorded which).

Written as DNA, the CDR3 is TGCAGCGTGCCCGGGACTAGCGGGAGGATGAACACCGGGGAGCTGTTTTTT. It specifies CSVPGTSGRMNTGELFF. The V and J genes are TRBV29-1 and TRBJ2-2; 15 positions match TRBD2. This CDR3 spans 17 amino acids. Looked up from germline, CDR1 is SQVTM and CDR2 is ANQGSEA. V was clipped by 6 bases and J by 1 base; unmatched bases: 6.